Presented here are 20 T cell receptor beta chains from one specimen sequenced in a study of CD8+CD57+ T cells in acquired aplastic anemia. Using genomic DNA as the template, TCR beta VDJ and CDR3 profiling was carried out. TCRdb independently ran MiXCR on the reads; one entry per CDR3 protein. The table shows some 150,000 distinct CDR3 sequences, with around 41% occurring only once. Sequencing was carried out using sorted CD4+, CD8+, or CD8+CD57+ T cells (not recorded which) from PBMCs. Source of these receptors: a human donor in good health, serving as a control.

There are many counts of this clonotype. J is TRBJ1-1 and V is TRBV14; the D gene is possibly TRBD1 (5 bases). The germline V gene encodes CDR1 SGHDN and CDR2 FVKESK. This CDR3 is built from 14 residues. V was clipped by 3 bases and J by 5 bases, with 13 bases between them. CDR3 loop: CASSQGRARTEAFF. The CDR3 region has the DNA TGTGCCAGCAGCCAGGGCAGGGCTAGGACTGAAGCTTTCTTT.

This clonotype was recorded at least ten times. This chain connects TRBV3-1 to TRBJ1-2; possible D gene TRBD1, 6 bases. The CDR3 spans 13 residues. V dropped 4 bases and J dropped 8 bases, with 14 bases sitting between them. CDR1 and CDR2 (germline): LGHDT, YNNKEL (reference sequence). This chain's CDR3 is CASSPVQGTGYTF. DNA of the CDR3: TGTGCCAGCAGCCCCGTGCAGGGGACCGGCTACACCTTC.

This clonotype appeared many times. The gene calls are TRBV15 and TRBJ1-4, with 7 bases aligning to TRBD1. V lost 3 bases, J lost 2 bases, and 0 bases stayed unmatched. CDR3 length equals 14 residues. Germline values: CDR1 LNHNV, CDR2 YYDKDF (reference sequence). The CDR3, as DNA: TGTGCCACCAGCAGGGGACAGACTAATGAAAAACTGTTTTTT. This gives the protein CATSRGQTNEKLFF.

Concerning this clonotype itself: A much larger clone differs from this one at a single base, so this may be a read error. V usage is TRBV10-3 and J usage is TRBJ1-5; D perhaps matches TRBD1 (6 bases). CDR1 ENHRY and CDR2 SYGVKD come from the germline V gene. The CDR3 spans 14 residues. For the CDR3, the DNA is TGTGCCAGCTCGGGTCAGGGGATTAATCAGCCCCAGCTTTTT. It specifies CASSGQGINQPQLF.

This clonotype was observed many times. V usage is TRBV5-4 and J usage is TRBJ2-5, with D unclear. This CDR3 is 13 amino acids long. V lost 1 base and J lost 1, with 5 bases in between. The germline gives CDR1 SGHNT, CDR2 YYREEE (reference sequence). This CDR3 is CASSLQFQETQYF. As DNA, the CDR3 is TGTGCCAGCAGCTTGCAGTTCCAAGAGACCCAGTACTTC.

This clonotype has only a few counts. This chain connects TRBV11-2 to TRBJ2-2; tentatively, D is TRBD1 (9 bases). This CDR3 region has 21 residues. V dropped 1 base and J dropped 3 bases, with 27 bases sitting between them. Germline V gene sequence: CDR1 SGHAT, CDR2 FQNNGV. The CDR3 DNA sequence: TGTGCCAGCAGCTTAGTTAGGTTGTTGGGACAGGGACTAGGGCACACCGGGGAGCTGTTTTTT. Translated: CASSLVRLLGQGLGHTGELFF.

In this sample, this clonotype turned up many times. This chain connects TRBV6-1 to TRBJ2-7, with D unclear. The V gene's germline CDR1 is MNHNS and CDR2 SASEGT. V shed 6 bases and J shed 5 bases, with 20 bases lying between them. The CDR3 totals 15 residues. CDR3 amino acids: CASRASGSRRDEQYF. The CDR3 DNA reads TGTGCCAGCAGGGCCTCGGGCAGCCGCCGGGACGAGCAGTACTTC.

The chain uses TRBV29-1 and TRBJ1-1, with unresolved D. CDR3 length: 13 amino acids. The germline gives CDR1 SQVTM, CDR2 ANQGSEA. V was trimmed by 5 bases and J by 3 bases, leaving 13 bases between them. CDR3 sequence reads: CSVYKDGYTEAFF. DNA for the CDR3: TGCAGCGTTTATAAGGACGGATACACTGAAGCTTTCTTT.

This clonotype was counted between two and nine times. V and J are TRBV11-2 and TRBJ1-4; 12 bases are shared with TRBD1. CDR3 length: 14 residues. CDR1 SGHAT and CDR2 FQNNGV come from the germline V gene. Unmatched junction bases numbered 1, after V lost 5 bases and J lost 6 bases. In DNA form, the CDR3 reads TGTGCCAGCAGCCGGGACAGGGGGCATGAAAAACTGTTTTTT. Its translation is CASSRDRGHEKLFF. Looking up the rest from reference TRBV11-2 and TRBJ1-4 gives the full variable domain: EAGVAQSPRYKIIEKRQSVAFWCNPISGHATLYWYQQILGQGPKLLIQFQNNGVVDDSQLPKDRFSAERLKGVDSTLKIQPAKLEDSAVYLCASSRDRGHEKLFFGSGTQLSVL.

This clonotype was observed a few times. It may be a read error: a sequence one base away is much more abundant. In DNA form, the CDR3 reads TGTGCCAACAGTTTAGCTTCCCTGTCGGTCGGCTACACCTTC. Its translation is CANSLASLSVGYTF. This rearrangement joins TRBV12-3 or TRBV12-4 to TRBJ1-2; no reliable D call. The CDR3 is 14 amino acids.

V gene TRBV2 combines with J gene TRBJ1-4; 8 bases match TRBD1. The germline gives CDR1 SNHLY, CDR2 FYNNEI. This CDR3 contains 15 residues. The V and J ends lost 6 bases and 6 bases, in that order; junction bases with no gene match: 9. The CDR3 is CASRGQGFRDEKLFF. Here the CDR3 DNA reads TGTGCCAGCAGAGGACAGGGTTTTCGGGATGAAAAACTGTTTTTT.

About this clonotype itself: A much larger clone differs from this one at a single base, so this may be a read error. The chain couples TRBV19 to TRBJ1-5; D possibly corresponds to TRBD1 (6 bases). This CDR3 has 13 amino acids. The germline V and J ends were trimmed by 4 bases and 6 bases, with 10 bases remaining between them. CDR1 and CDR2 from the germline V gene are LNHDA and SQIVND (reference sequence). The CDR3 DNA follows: TGTGCCAGTAGTAGCCCAGGGGCTCAGCCCCAGCATTTT. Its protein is CASSSPGAQPQHF.

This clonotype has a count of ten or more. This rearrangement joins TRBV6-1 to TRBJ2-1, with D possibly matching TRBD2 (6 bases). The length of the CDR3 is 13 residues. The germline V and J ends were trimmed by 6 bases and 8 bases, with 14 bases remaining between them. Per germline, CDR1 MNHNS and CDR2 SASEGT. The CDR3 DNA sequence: TGTGCCAGCAGGGGGGGATGGGTGTATGAGCAGTTCTTC. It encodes CASRGGWVYEQFF.

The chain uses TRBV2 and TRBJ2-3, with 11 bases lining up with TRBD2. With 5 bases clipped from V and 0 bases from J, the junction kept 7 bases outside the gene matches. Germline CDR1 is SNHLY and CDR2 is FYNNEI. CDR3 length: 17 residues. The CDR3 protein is CASSYPGTSGSTDTQYF. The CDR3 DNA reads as TGTGCCAGCAGTTACCCCGGGACTAGCGGCAGCACAGATACGCAGTATTTT. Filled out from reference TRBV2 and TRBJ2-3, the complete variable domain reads EPEVTQTPSHQVTQMGQEVILRCVPISNHLYFYWYRQILGQKVEFLVSFYNNEISEKSEIFDDQFSVERPDGSNFTLKIRSTKLEDSAMYFCASSYPGTSGSTDTQYFGPGTRLTVL.

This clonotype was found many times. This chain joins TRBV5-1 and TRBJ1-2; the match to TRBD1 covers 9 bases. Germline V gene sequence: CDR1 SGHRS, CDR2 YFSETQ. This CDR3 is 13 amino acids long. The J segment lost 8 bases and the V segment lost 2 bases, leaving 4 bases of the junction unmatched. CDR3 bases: TGCGCCAGCAGCTTCGGGACAGGGAAAGGCTACACCTTC. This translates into CASSFGTGKGYTF. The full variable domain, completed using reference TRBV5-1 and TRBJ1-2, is KAGVTQTPRYLIKTRGQQVTLSCSPISGHRSVSWYQQTPGQGLQFLFEYFSETQRNKGNFPGRFSGRQFSNSRSEMNVSTLELGDSALYLCASSFGTGKGYTFGSGTRLTVV.

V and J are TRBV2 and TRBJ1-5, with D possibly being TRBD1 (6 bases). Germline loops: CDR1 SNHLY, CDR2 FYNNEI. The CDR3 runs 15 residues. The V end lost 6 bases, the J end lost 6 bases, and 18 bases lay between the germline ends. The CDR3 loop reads CASRGDRSWSQPQHF. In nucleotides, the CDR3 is TGTGCCAGCAGAGGAGACAGGTCGTGGAGTCAGCCCCAGCATTTT.

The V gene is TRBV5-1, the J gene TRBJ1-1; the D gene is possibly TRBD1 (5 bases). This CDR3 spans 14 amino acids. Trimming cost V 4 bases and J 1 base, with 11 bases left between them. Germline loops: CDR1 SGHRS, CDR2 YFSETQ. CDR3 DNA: TGCGCCAGCAGCCGGGACTCTAAGAACACTGAAGCTTTCTTT. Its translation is CASSRDSKNTEAFF.

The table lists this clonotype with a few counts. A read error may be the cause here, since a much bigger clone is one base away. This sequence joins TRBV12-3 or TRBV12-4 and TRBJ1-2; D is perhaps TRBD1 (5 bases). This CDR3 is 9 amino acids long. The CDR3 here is CSVGPGCTF. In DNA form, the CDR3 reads TGTTCCGTGGGGCCTGGCTGCACCTTC.

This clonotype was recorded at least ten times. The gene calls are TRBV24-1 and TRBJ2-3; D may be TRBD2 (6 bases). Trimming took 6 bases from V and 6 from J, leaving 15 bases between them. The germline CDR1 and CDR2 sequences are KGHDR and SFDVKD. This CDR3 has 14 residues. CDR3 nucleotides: TGTGCCACCAGTCTGTCGGGGACTGGGGATACGCAGTATTTT. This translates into CATSLSGTGDTQYF.

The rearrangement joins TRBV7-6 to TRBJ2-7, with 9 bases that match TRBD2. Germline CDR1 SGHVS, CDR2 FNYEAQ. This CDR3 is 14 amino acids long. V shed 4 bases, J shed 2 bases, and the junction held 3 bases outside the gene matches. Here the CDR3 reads CASSSGTSTYEQYF. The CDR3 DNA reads TGTGCCAGCAGCTCGGGGACTAGCACCTACGAGCAGTACTTC.